This T cell receptor beta chain was identified during a study of regulatory T cells in long-lasting Graves disease. Study-wide context: Newly diagnosed Graves' patients had under 3 months of antithyroid drugs. General study findings and limits: Persistent patients had a count of shared public clonotypes (about 2,700) that exceeded that of new patients (about 970). Persistent disease preferred TRBV28, TRBJ1-2 and TRBJ2-5.

Arm-PCR of CDR3 regions and iRepertoire HTBI primers were the basis on which TCR beta libraries were built. Authors' analysis steps: Identified across the samples were 55 to 75 TRBV segments and about 14 TRBJ segments. TCRdb re-called the multiplex PCR reads with MiXCR, one entry per CDR3 protein. TCRdb, not the original authors, processed these V and J calls. Among a few hundred thousand distinct CDR3 sequences listed, 20% were seen once. Noted time point: newly diagnosed GD, antithyroid drugs for less than 3 months. The TCR library was prepared using RNA isolated from PBMCs. This clonotype has a count of ten or more. Its antigen is still unknown. Trimming left V 4 bases short and J 0 bases short, with 13 bases between. The CDR3 is 16 residues long. Germline-derived CDR1 and CDR2 are LGHDT and YNNKEL (reference sequence).

The receptor was derived from a female donor with Graves disease. The sample here was peripheral blood mononuclear cells (PBMCs), taken at new diagnosis, from a patient treated with antithyroid drugs. The rearrangement joins TRBV3-1 to TRBJ1-5; D is undetermined. CDR3 amino acids: CASSPRLSHSNQPQHF. In DNA form, the CDR3 reads TGTGCCAGCAGCCCCCGTTTATCTCATAGCAATCAGCCCCAGCATTTT.